This record covers a single T cell receptor beta chain. As yet, its antigen is unknown. The data are from a study of beta chain features in type 1 diabetes. Study-wide context: What patients shared with healthy donors was a similar profile of age, gender and cell yields.

This CDR3 is 12 amino acids long. The V end lost 1 base, the J end lost 5 bases, and 9 bases lay between the germline ends. Germline V gene lookup returns CDR1 GTSNPN and CDR2 SVGIG (reference sequence). Study observations and caveats: Reduced insertions and increased deletions marked VDJ junctions in type 1 diabetes patients.

Since all of the isolated RNA was reverse transcribed, expressed TCRB transcripts were what got sequenced. Generated by immunoSEQ multiplex PCR, the TCRdb table keeps only in-frame clones and is missing some. The table shows a few hundred thousand clones, with about 25% occurring only once. The receptor comes from a man aged 25 to 45 in good health. The gene calls are TRBV30 and TRBJ2-7; tentative D call: TRBD1 (6 bases). Sample: central memory CD4+ T cells from blood. DNA for the CDR3: TGTGCCTGGAGTGCTACAGGGAACGAGCAGTACTTC. This codes for CAWSATGNEQYF.